Below are 28 T cell receptor beta chains sequenced from a single sample in a study of TIL therapy for anti-PD-1-resistant metastatic lung cancer. Sequencing used immunoSEQ v3. The repertoire was sequenced with immunoSEQ multiplex PCR; TCRdb's copy has only in-frame clones and lacks some. This sample yields around 59,000 clones, of which around 68% are seen a single time; 6.6% belongs to the top ten. Sample time point: pre-treatment sample, taken before nivolumab and TIL therapy. Sequenced here: blood, sampled at baseline. These receptors were taken from a person aged 25 to 80 with non-small cell lung cancer.

This chain links TRBV27 with TRBJ1-1; D might be TRBD1 (5 bases). Trimming removed 4 bases from V and 0 bases from J, with 9 bases in between. CDR1 is MNHEY and CDR2 is SMNVEV in the germline V gene (reference sequence). The CDR3 is 14 residues long. The CDR3 region has the DNA TGTGCCAGCAGTTCCCCAGGGCTGAACACTGAAGCTTTCTTT. This sequence encodes CASSSPGLNTEAFF.

CDR3 protein: CASSDTSVQETQYF. CDR3 coding DNA: TGTGCCAGCAGCGACACATCGGTGCAAGAGACCCAGTACTTC. The chain uses TRBV9 and TRBJ2-5; D is undetermined. The CDR3 runs 14 residues. Between the trimmed V and J ends, which lost 3 bases and 2 bases, there was a span of 11 bases. From germline, CDR1 is SGDLS and CDR2 YYNGEE.

The rearrangement links TRBV11-3 to TRBJ2-1; weak D call: TRBD2 (5 bases). V lost 5 bases and J lost 7, with 15 bases in between. This CDR3 contains 14 residues. Germline CDR1 is SGHNT and CDR2 is YENEEA. The DNA for the CDR3 is TGTGCCAGCAGCCGGGGAGATGGAGTTAATGAGCAGTTCTTC. Translation gives CASSRGDGVNEQFF.

The chain links TRBV6-1 to TRBJ2-7, with 11 bases identical to TRBD2. After removal of 10 bases from V and 2 bases from J, the junction contained 7 bases not matched to a gene. The CDR3 is 14 amino acids. CDR1 and CDR2 (germline): MNHNS, SASEGT. CDR3 in DNA: TGTGCCACCGAATTAGCGGGAGGGCCCTACGAGCAGTACTTC. Encoded protein: CATELAGGPYEQYF.

J is TRBJ1-5 and V is TRBV19, with D unresolved. The CDR3 totals 12 residues. CDR1 is LNHDA, CDR2 SQIVND, per germline (reference sequence). V lost 8 bases and J 3 bases, leaving 8 bases between the germline ends. The CDR3 is CASGPFNQPQHF. The CDR3, as DNA: TGTGCCAGTGGGCCTTTCAATCAGCCCCAGCATTTT.

V is TRBV7-9 and J is TRBJ2-3; 15 bases map to TRBD2. Germline V CDR1 and CDR2: SEHNR, FQNEAQ (reference sequence). V lost 9 bases and J lost 6; bases outside the gene matches: 4. The CDR3 is made up of 14 amino acids. The CDR3 loop is CASRTSGGADTQYF. CDR3 DNA: TGTGCCAGTCGGACTAGCGGGGGGGCGGATACGCAGTATTTT.

The chain couples TRBV30 to TRBJ1-3; D perhaps matches TRBD1 (6 bases). The CDR3 covers 15 residues. Germline V gene sequence: CDR1 GTSNPN, CDR2 SVGIG (reference sequence). The V end was cut by 0 bases, the J end by 3 bases, with 12 bases between. Here the CDR3 reads CAWSVAGARGNTIYF. The CDR3 DNA sequence: TGTGCCTGGAGTGTTGCGGGGGCGCGTGGAAACACCATATATTTT. The whole variable domain, filled in from reference TRBV30 and TRBJ1-3, reads SQTIHQWPATLVQPVGSPLSLECTVEGTSNPNLYWYRQAAGRGLQLLFYSVGIGQISSEVPQNLSASRPQDRQFILSSKKLLLSDSGFYLCAWSVAGARGNTIYFGEGSWLTVV.

The J gene is TRBJ2-5, the V gene TRBV5-1, with TRBD1 matching 9 bases. This CDR3 contains 14 residues. J lost 3 bases, V lost 4 bases, and 4 bases had no gene match. Germline assignment: CDR1 SGHRS and CDR2 YFSETQ. CDR3 loop: CASSAGQGEETQYF. The CDR3 DNA follows: TGCGCCAGCAGCGCGGGACAGGGAGAAGAGACCCAGTACTTC. The whole variable domain, remainder taken from reference TRBV5-1 and TRBJ2-5, is KAGVTQTPRYLIKTRGQQVTLSCSPISGHRSVSWYQQTPGQGLQFLFEYFSETQRNKGNFPGRFSGRQFSNSRSEMNVSTLELGDSALYLCASSAGQGEETQYFGPGTRLLVL.

The CDR3 DNA reads as TGTGCCATCAGTGAGTTGGGATTAATAACCGGGGAGCTGTTTTTT. Translating it yields CAISELGLITGELFF. V gene TRBV10-3 combines with J gene TRBJ2-2, with unresolved D. The CDR3 sequence is 15 residues long. With 1 base removed from V and 5 bases from J, the gap between germline ends came to 11 bases. In germline, CDR1 is ENHRY, CDR2 SYGVKD.

The chain recombines TRBV18 with TRBJ1-1, with 7 bases matching TRBD1. The V segment lost 2 bases and the J segment 3 bases; nucleotides outside the gene matches: 6. Germline CDR1 is KGHSH and CDR2 is LQKENI. The length of the CDR3 is 15 residues. This CDR3 is CASSPNRGGHTEAFF. The CDR3, as DNA: TGTGCCAGCTCACCAAACAGGGGTGGTCACACTGAAGCTTTCTTT.

This clone was recorded a few times. The V and J genes are TRBV5-1 and TRBJ1-1, with D uncertain. The CDR3 covers 13 residues. The V gene lost 2 bases and the J gene lost 10 bases, with 15 bases spanning the gap. Per the germline V gene, CDR1 is SGHRS and CDR2 is YFSETQ. CDR3 residues: CASSLGGEGSAFF. The CDR3 region has the DNA TGCGCCAGCAGCTTAGGCGGGGAGGGTTCAGCTTTCTTT.

The chain combines TRBV7-2 with TRBJ2-2; D might be TRBD1 (5 bases). The germline CDR1 and CDR2 sequences are SGHTA and FQGNSA. The CDR3 has 15 residues. Trimming removed 5 bases from V and 2 bases from J, with 12 bases in between. CDR3 sequence reads: CASSHPDTNTGELFF. CDR3 in DNA: TGTGCCAGCAGCCATCCGGACACTAACACCGGGGAGCTGTTTTTT.

This clone was detected only a few times. The gene calls are TRBV2 and TRBJ2-1; either TRBD1 or TRBD2 may supply D (5 bases each). The CDR3 contains 12 residues. The V and J ends lost 8 bases and 9 bases respectively, with 14 bases between them. Per the germline V gene, CDR1 is SNHLY and CDR2 is FYNNEI. In DNA form, the CDR3 reads TGTGCCAGCTTTCGGGACGCTGGTGAGCAGTTCTTC. It codes for CASFRDAGEQFF.

This sequence joins TRBV7-9 and TRBJ2-5; D is undetermined. The CDR3 is 14 amino acids. Trimming removed 2 bases from V and 1 base from J, with 8 bases in between. Germline assignment: CDR1 SEHNR and CDR2 FQNEAQ (reference sequence). The CDR3 DNA is TGTGCCAGCAGCTTATTCAGTTTCCAAGAGACCCAGTACTTC. Its translation is CASSLFSFQETQYF.

This sequence joins TRBV6-5 and TRBJ2-7, with TRBD2 matching 9 bases. J was trimmed by 5 bases and V by 7 bases; bases with no gene match: 9. CDR3 size: 14 residues. Germline loops: CDR1 MNHEY, CDR2 SVGAGI. The CDR3 DNA sequence: TGTGCCAGCACGAAATCGACTAGCGGAGACGAGCAGTACTTC. Amino acids: CASTKSTSGDEQYF.

The chain combines TRBV15 with TRBJ2-5; D possibly uses TRBD1 or TRBD2 (5 bases each). V gave up 10 bases and J gave up 6 bases, with 24 bases separating them. Looked up from germline, CDR1 is LNHNV and CDR2 is YYDKDF (reference sequence). The CDR3 totals 15 residues. CDR3 sequence reads: CANRGAPGWGKTQYF. In nucleotides, the CDR3 is TGTGCCAACCGGGGAGCTCCCGGTTGGGGGAAGACCCAGTACTTC.

The chain has TRBV4-1 and TRBJ1-6; TRBD1 agrees at 8 bases. The germline V gene encodes CDR1 MGHRA and CDR2 YSYEKL. The V gene end was trimmed by 4 bases and the J gene end by 9 bases; junction bases not matched to a gene: 11. This CDR3 comprises 16 residues. The CDR3 protein is CASSPSWTGRVSPLHF. CDR3 nucleotide sequence: TGCGCCAGCAGCCCTAGTTGGACAGGGCGAGTTTCACCCCTCCACTTT.

Concerning this clone: At the DNA level, this CDR3 is encoded by other sequences in the same sample as well. J is TRBJ1-2 and V is TRBV7-9; no reliable D call. Between the trimmed V and J ends, which lost 0 bases and 3 bases, there was a span of 5 bases. The CDR3 sequence is 13 residues long. Germline CDR1 and CDR2: SEHNR and FQNEAQ (reference sequence). The CDR3 nucleotides read TGTGCCAGCAGCTTAGCGGGTGACTATGGCTACACCTTC. It yields the protein CASSLAGDYGYTF. The full variable domain, in which reference TRBV7-9 and TRBJ1-2 provide the parts outside the CDR3, is DTGVSQNPRHKITKRGQNVTFRCDPISEHNRLYWYRQTLGQGPEFLTYFQNEAQLEKSRLLSDRFSAERPKGSFSTLEIQRTEQGDSAMYLCASSLAGDYGYTFGSGTRLTVV.

V usage is TRBV11-1 and J usage is TRBJ2-2; the match to TRBD1 covers 8 bases. Germline V lookup: CDR1 SGHAT, CDR2 FQDESV (reference sequence). V lost 10 bases and J lost 3; bases outside the gene matches: 13. CDR3 length equals 16 residues. As DNA, the CDR3 is TGTGCCACCGCCCAGGGGGCTTTGAGGGACACCGGGGAGCTGTTTTTT. Its protein is CATAQGALRDTGELFF.

This clone has only a few counts. The chain uses TRBV19 and TRBJ1-1; 9 positions agree with TRBD1. CDR1 and CDR2 from the germline V gene are LNHDA and SQIVND (reference sequence). V was pared by 4 bases and J by 1 base, with 1 base of the junction left unmatched. This CDR3 is 14 amino acids long. The CDR3 here is CASSTTGGNTEAFF. CDR3 nucleotide sequence: TGTGCCAGTAGTACGACAGGGGGGAACACTGAAGCTTTCTTT.

J is TRBJ2-1 and V is TRBV4-1, with TRBD2 matching 8 bases. Germline-derived CDR1 and CDR2 are MGHRA and YSYEKL. V shed 4 bases and J 2 bases; nucleotides not matched to a gene: 16. The CDR3 spans 19 residues. In nucleotides, the CDR3 is TGCGCCAGCAGCCCTATGGCTAGCGGGTTTCTCTTAACCTACAATGAGCAGTTCTTC. Translated: CASSPMASGFLLTYNEQFF.

This chain joins TRBV28 and TRBJ1-2; D not resolved. Germline V CDR1 and CDR2: MDHEN, SYDVKM. The CDR3 covers 11 residues. Trimming pared 6 bases from V and 8 bases from J, leaving 10 bases between. CDR3 sequence reads: CASRSRAGYTF. The CDR3 DNA follows: TGTGCCAGCAGGAGCCGGGCCGGCTACACCTTC.

The chain couples TRBV28 to TRBJ1-6; D uncertain. Per germline, CDR1 MDHEN and CDR2 SYDVKM. V gave up 7 bases and J gave up 7 bases, with 8 bases separating them. CDR3 length: 12 amino acids. CDR3 amino acids: CASTILNSPLHF. Written as DNA, the CDR3 is TGTGCCAGCACCATCTTGAATTCACCCCTCCACTTT.

V is TRBV5-1 and J is TRBJ1-2; 7 nucleotides agree with TRBD1. The germline gives CDR1 SGHRS, CDR2 YFSETQ. V trimming: 3 bases; J trimming: 2 bases; junction bases outside the gene matches: 4. The CDR3 is 14 residues long. CDR3 region: CASSSQGSNYGYTF. The CDR3, as DNA: TGCGCCAGCAGCTCACAGGGGTCGAACTATGGCTACACCTTC. The whole variable domain, filled in from reference TRBV5-1 and TRBJ1-2, reads KAGVTQTPRYLIKTRGQQVTLSCSPISGHRSVSWYQQTPGQGLQFLFEYFSETQRNKGNFPGRFSGRQFSNSRSEMNVSTLELGDSALYLCASSSQGSNYGYTFGSGTRLTVV.

The V gene is TRBV7-3, the J gene TRBJ2-5, with D possibly TRBD2 on 6 matching bases. V was trimmed by 0 bases and J by 2 bases, leaving 13 bases between them. This CDR3 has 16 amino acids. The germline CDR1 and CDR2 sequences are SGHTA and FQGTGA. The CDR3 loop reads CASSLTGGSRQETQYF. CDR3 in DNA: TGTGCCAGCAGCTTAACTGGGGGGAGCAGGCAAGAGACCCAGTACTTC.

In this sample, this clone turned up a few times. V gene TRBV5-4 combines with J gene TRBJ2-7; 7 positions agree with TRBD1. The CDR3 loop spans 15 amino acids. Germline-derived CDR1 and CDR2 are SGHNT and YYREEE (reference sequence). Trimming at V came to 2 bases and at J to 1 base, leaving 6 bases not matched to a gene. The DNA of the CDR3 is TGTGCCAGCAGCTTCCGGCCGGGACAGTCCTACGAGCAGTACTTC. Translating gives CASSFRPGQSYEQYF.

The chain links TRBV11-3 to TRBJ1-4; no firm D call. V was cut by 1 base and J by 0 bases, with 6 bases left in between. Germline values: CDR1 SGHNT, CDR2 YENEEA. The CDR3 is made up of 15 amino acids. In DNA, the CDR3 is TGTGCCAGCAGCTTAGGCGGTGCAACTAATGAAAAACTGTTTTTT. The encoded protein is CASSLGGATNEKLFF. The whole variable domain, filled in from reference TRBV11-3 and TRBJ1-4, reads EAGVVQSPRYKIIEKKQPVAFWCNPISGHNTLYWYLQNLGQGPELLIRYENEEAVDDSQLPKDRFSAERLKGVDSTLKIQPAELGDSAVYLCASSLGGATNEKLFFGSGTQLSVL.

V usage is TRBV30 and J usage is TRBJ2-6; 7 bases fit TRBD1. V shed 2 bases, J shed 0 bases, and the junction held 4 bases outside the gene matches. Germline lookup yields CDR1 GTSNPN and CDR2 SVGIG (reference sequence). The CDR3 has 16 amino acids. CDR3: CAWSRTGNSGANVLTF. The DNA for the CDR3 is TGTGCCTGGAGTAGGACAGGAAACTCTGGGGCCAACGTCCTGACTTTC.